This TCR beta chain was identified during a study of cytomegalovirus exposure and HLA in healthy donors. Study details: Prior work identified some 120 million unique TCR beta sequences in some 180 million T cells.

Study-wide results and caveats: An analysis was carried out at a later point. It showed that HLA-associated TCR beta chains were more clonally expanded than equally common non-associated chains. It was in a later analysis that TCR association rates were seen to vary by HLA locus, highest for DRB1 and lowest for HLA-C. The likely origin of a cluster of highly shared sequence variants was a sequencing artifact.

Concerning this clone: Its target is unknown.

The primer mix had 60 Vbeta and 13 Jbeta primers. This table comes from immunoSEQ multiplex PCR, and its TCRdb copy is limited to in-frame clones, with some not included. The data show some 180,000 clones, 77% seen once. Germline V gene lookup returns CDR1 LGHNA and CDR2 YNFKEQ. The CDR3 totals 18 residues. Trimming left V 0 bases short and J 4 bases short, with 18 bases between. This sequence was found in a woman aged 55 to 70 in good health and CMV-seropositive. This chain joins TRBV4-2 and TRBJ2-2; D is ambiguous. The specimen was PBMCs. This chain's CDR3 is CASSQEDPGTAGTGELFF. In DNA form, the CDR3 reads TGTGCCAGCAGCCAAGAGGATCCAGGAACAGCCGGCACCGGGGAGCTGTTTTTT.